This TCR beta chain was found in a study of CD8 T cells in Susac syndrome. Trimming removed 3 bases at V and 5 bases at J, with 11 bases between. Germline lookup yields CDR1 SGDLS and CDR2 YYNGEE. The CDR3 is 13 amino acids. Random hexamers primed reverse transcription of about 0.5 to 1 ug RNA. TCRdb re-called the immunoSEQ multiplex PCR reads with MiXCR, one entry per CDR3 protein. Of fewer than 200,000 distinct CDR3 sequences in the sample, just under 95% were seen once. The sequenced target, TCR beta, came from blood CD8+ and CD4+ T cells. The receptor's source is a human donor in good health. The rearrangement joins TRBV9 to TRBJ1-1; tentative D call: TRBD1 (6 bases). The sample was CD4+ T cells from PBMCs. CDR3 sequence: CASSATGWTEAFF. DNA of the CDR3: TGTGCCAGCAGCGCCACAGGGTGGACTGAAGCTTTCTTT.